Presented here are 31 T cell receptor beta chains from one specimen sequenced in a study of blood T cell repertoires in COVID-19. Method: immunoSEQ multiplex PCR; TCRdb's copy keeps in-frame clones and lacks some. The table shows about 170,000 clones, with around nine tenths occurring only once. Source material: PBMCs or T cells enriched from blood (not recorded which). Receptor source: a woman aged 18-35 years who had recovered from COVID-19.

The chain has TRBV5-1 and TRBJ2-7; 8 bases agree with TRBD1. The CDR3 totals 13 residues. Per the germline V gene, CDR1 is SGHRS and CDR2 is YFSETQ. J gave up 3 bases and V 7 bases, and 6 bases lay outside the gene matches. The CDR3 DNA follows: TGCGCCAGCGGAACGACAGGGGACTACGAGCAGTACTTC. Translation: CASGTTGDYEQYF.

V usage is TRBV4-1 and J usage is TRBJ1-1, with D possibly TRBD1 on 5 matching bases. Germline values: CDR1 MGHRA, CDR2 YSYEKL. The ends were cut back, 6 bases at V and 1 base at J, with 9 bases in the middle. The CDR3 runs to 13 residues. The CDR3 reads CASRQVGNTEAFF. CDR3 nucleotides: TGCGCCAGCAGACAGGTAGGGAACACTGAAGCTTTCTTT.

This chain links TRBV19 with TRBJ2-3, with D maybe TRBD1 (5 bases). Germline CDR1 reads LNHDA; CDR2 reads SQIVND (reference sequence). The CDR3 is 15 amino acids. V gave up 6 bases and J gave up 8 bases, with 21 bases separating them. As DNA, the CDR3 is TGTGCCAGTAGGCCGGCGGTAAGGGCTCAGGGTACGCAGTATTTT. Translating it yields CASRPAVRAQGTQYF.

The chain recombines TRBV6-1 with TRBJ1-1; the match to TRBD1 covers 10 bases. The CDR3 totals 17 residues. Per germline, CDR1 MNHNS and CDR2 SASEGT. V shed 4 bases and J 1 base; nucleotides not matched to a gene: 9. CDR3 in amino acids: CASSAPGQGRGNTEAFF. In DNA, the CDR3 is TGTGCCAGCAGTGCGCCGGGACAGGGGAGAGGGAACACTGAAGCTTTCTTT.

This chain links TRBV7-3 with TRBJ1-1; the D is unclear. CDR1 and CDR2 from the germline V gene are SGHTA and FQGTGA. V lost 2 bases, J lost 1 base, and 8 bases lay in between. The length of the CDR3 is 14 residues. The CDR3 DNA follows: TGTGCCAGCAGCTTAGAGGGTAGGAACACTGAAGCTTTCTTT. Translation: CASSLEGRNTEAFF.

The rearrangement uses TRBV30 and TRBJ1-3; TRBD1 is a possible D gene (5 bases). CDR3 length: 13 amino acids. Trimming took 7 bases from V and 4 from J, leaving 14 bases between them. From germline, CDR1 is GTSNPN and CDR2 SVGIG (reference sequence). CDR3 sequence reads: CAFGADRGNTIYF. The CDR3 DNA is TGTGCCTTTGGGGCCGACCGGGGAAACACCATATATTTT. Full variable domain (outside the CDR3, taken from reference TRBV30 and TRBJ1-3): SQTIHQWPATLVQPVGSPLSLECTVEGTSNPNLYWYRQAAGRGLQLLFYSVGIGQISSEVPQNLSASRPQDRQFILSSKKLLLSDSGFYLCAFGADRGNTIYFGEGSWLTVV.

The chain combines TRBV28 with TRBJ1-1; a possible D gene is TRBD1 (5 bases). CDR1 and CDR2 (germline): MDHEN, SYDVKM. The CDR3 has 13 residues. Trimming shortened V by 3 bases and J by 2 bases, and 7 bases separated the two germline ends. The CDR3 loop reads CASSFRVNTEAFF. In DNA, the CDR3 is TGTGCCAGCAGTTTCAGGGTAAACACTGAAGCTTTCTTT.

About this clone itself: The junction departs from germline at one end; a sequencing error may be responsible. This chain connects TRBV7-7 to TRBJ2-1; 7 bases are a match to TRBD2. Germline CDR1 and CDR2: SSHAT and FNYEAQ (reference sequence). The CDR3 covers 17 residues. CDR3 sequence (DNA): TGTGCTAGCAGCTTAGGGGCTCCTAGCGGAACCTACAATGAGCAGTTCTTC. Amino acid sequence: CASSLGAPSGTYNEQFF.

The J gene is TRBJ1-4, the V gene TRBV19, with 7 bases aligning to TRBD1. Germline V lookup: CDR1 LNHDA, CDR2 SQIVND (reference sequence). The CDR3 has 15 amino acids. V trimming: 6 bases; J trimming: 7 bases; junction bases outside the gene matches: 11. Here the CDR3 reads CASSPIDRDREKLFF. In DNA form, the CDR3 reads TGTGCCAGTAGCCCAATCGACAGGGATCGTGAAAAACTGTTTTTT.

This rearrangement joins TRBV19 to TRBJ2-2; TRBD1 agrees at 10 bases. CDR1 is LNHDA and CDR2 is SQIVND in the germline V gene (reference sequence). V shed 10 bases and J 9 bases; nucleotides not matched to a gene: 2. This CDR3 region has 11 residues. CDR3 sequence reads: CATTGGRELFF. CDR3 coding DNA: TGTGCCACGACAGGGGGCCGGGAGCTGTTTTTT.

The chain uses TRBV5-4 and TRBJ2-1, with D possibly being TRBD2 (5 bases). Deletions cut 1 base from V and 3 bases from J, with 11 bases between. Germline V gene sequence: CDR1 SGHNT, CDR2 YYREEE (reference sequence). The CDR3 loop spans 15 amino acids. The CDR3 region has the DNA TGTGCCAGCAGCTTGCCAGCGGAAAACTACAATGAGCAGTTCTTC. This codes for CASSLPAENYNEQFF.

This chain joins TRBV4-2 and TRBJ2-1, with 12 positions matching TRBD2. Germline-derived CDR1 and CDR2 are LGHNA and YNFKEQ. The CDR3 loop spans 18 amino acids. The V and J ends lost 1 base and 9 bases, in that order; junction bases with no gene match: 13. The CDR3 region has the DNA TGTGCCAGCAGCCAAGCAGAAGTAAGGCTAGCGGGAGGGGTTGAGCAGTTCTTC. It is translated as CASSQAEVRLAGGVEQFF.

The J gene is TRBJ2-3, the V gene TRBV9, with 13 bases aligning to TRBD2. Per germline, CDR1 SGDLS and CDR2 YYNGEE. The junction had 7 bases not matched to a gene; V was cut back by 3 bases and J by 0 bases. CDR3 length: 18 residues. The CDR3 DNA reads as TGTGCCAGCAGCGAGGGGAGGGGACTAGCGGGAAGCACAGATACGCAGTATTTT. Protein: CASSEGRGLAGSTDTQYF.

The chain couples TRBV10-2 to TRBJ2-1, with D tentatively TRBD2 (6 bases). Germline-derived CDR1 and CDR2 are WSHSY and SAAADI. The CDR3 runs 15 residues. V lost 6 bases to trimming and J lost 7 bases, with 19 bases between them. The CDR3 spells CASRFGTFNGNEQFF. DNA of the CDR3: TGCGCCAGCAGATTCGGGACTTTCAATGGTAATGAGCAGTTCTTC.

This sequence joins TRBV6-5 and TRBJ2-7; D might be TRBD2 (7 bases). Trimming took off 0 bases at V and 2 bases at J, with 8 bases between the two ends. Germline values: CDR1 MNHEY, CDR2 SVGAGI. This CDR3 comprises 14 residues. CDR3 DNA: TGTGCCAGCAGTTACTCGCGGGGGCCCTACGAGCAGTACTTC. Translated, it gives CASSYSRGPYEQYF.

This clone appeared a single time. This rearrangement joins TRBV30 to TRBJ1-6, with 8 nucleotides matching TRBD1. The ends lost 3 bases at V and 7 bases at J; junction bases unmatched: 5. This CDR3 comprises 14 residues. Germline CDR1 is GTSNPN and CDR2 is SVGIG (reference sequence). CDR3 nucleotides: TGTGCCTGGAGGGCAGGGGGCCCCAATTCACCCCTCCACTTT. As protein: CAWRAGGPNSPLHF.

V gene TRBV5-1 combines with J gene TRBJ1-6; no clear D. CDR3 length: 15 residues. Looked up from germline, CDR1 is SGHRS and CDR2 is YFSETQ. The V end lost 1 base, the J end lost 11 bases, and 16 bases lay between the germline ends. Here the CDR3 reads CASSLLSGNSAPLHF. For the CDR3, the DNA is TGCGCCAGCAGCTTGCTTAGCGGGAACAGCGCACCCCTCCACTTT.

The chain carries TRBV5-6 and TRBJ1-2, with 11 bases identical to TRBD1. CDR3 length: 16 amino acids. Germline V CDR1 and CDR2: SGHDT, YYEEEE. V trimming: 0 bases; J trimming: 6 bases; junction bases outside the gene matches: 7. CDR3 residues: CASSLGTGGLRDGYTF. The CDR3 nucleotides are TGTGCCAGCAGCTTGGGGACAGGGGGCCTAAGGGATGGCTACACCTTC.

The rearrangement joins TRBV28 to TRBJ1-6, with D possibly TRBD1 on 5 matching bases. Germline-derived CDR1 and CDR2 are MDHEN and SYDVKM. With 3 bases removed from V and 7 bases from J, the gap between germline ends came to 16 bases. The CDR3 spans 16 residues. The chain's CDR3 is CASSFPKTGGNSPLHF. In DNA form, the CDR3 reads TGTGCCAGCAGTTTCCCCAAGACCGGGGGGAATTCACCCCTCCACTTT.

The chain recombines TRBV3-1 (or the pseudogene TRBV3-2) with TRBJ1-4; 8 nucleotides agree with TRBD1. CDR1 is LGHDT and CDR2 is YNNKEL in the germline V gene (reference sequence). The CDR3 spans 16 residues. Losses at the gene ends were 5 bases for V and 8 bases for J; bases not matched to a gene: 13. CDR3 coding DNA: TGTGCCAGCAGCTCCAAGAGTCCAGGGGGCGAAGAAAAACTGTTTTTT. It yields the protein CASSSKSPGGEEKLFF.

In its sample, this clone was seen a few times. The chain has TRBV28 and TRBJ1-2; 8 nucleotides match TRBD1. This CDR3 has 17 amino acids. CDR1 and CDR2 (germline): MDHEN, SYDVKM. V lost 6 bases, J lost 6 bases, and 18 bases stayed unmatched. The CDR3 DNA sequence: TGTGCCAGCAGCCTAACCTGGACAGGGCGACTCAAGGATGGCTACACCTTC. It is translated as CASSLTWTGRLKDGYTF.

The chain couples TRBV6-1 to TRBJ2-7; D uncertain. Germline-derived CDR1 and CDR2 are MNHNS and SASEGT. This CDR3 region has 14 residues. The V gene lost 0 bases and the J gene lost 3 bases, with 9 bases spanning the gap. The CDR3 protein is CASSEANDNYEQYF. Here the CDR3 DNA reads TGTGCCAGCAGTGAAGCTAACGACAACTACGAGCAGTACTTC.

The chain has TRBV7-9 and TRBJ1-6; 10 nucleotides agree with TRBD1. The CDR3 contains 15 residues. Germline V lookup: CDR1 SEHNR, CDR2 FQNEAQ (reference sequence). The trim removed 4 bases at V and 10 bases at J, leaving 7 bases unmatched. The CDR3 bases are TGTGCCAGCAGCTCCCCCGGGACAGGGGCGTCACCCCTCCACTTT. Translating gives CASSSPGTGASPLHF.

CDR3 amino acids: CASRKTGGIAEAFF. CDR3 DNA: TGTGCCAGCAGAAAAACAGGGGGCATCGCTGAAGCTTTCTTT. The V call is TRBV6-4, the J call TRBJ1-1, with 9 bases fitting TRBD1. Germline values: CDR1 MRHNA, CDR2 SNTAGT. Losses at the gene ends were 6 bases for V and 6 bases for J; bases not matched to a gene: 8. The CDR3 consists of 14 residues.

The V call is TRBV28, the J call TRBJ2-7; TRBD2 is a possible D gene (6 bases). The CDR3 sequence is 13 residues long. V lost 9 bases and J 1 base, leaving 13 bases between the germline ends. Germline CDR1 MDHEN, CDR2 SYDVKM. CDR3 sequence: CASIGRPSYEQYF. The CDR3 DNA reads TGTGCCAGTATTGGGAGGCCGTCCTACGAGCAGTACTTC. The full variable domain, its missing parts supplied by reference TRBV28 and TRBJ2-7, is DVKVTQSSRYLVKRTGEKVFLECVQDMDHENMFWYRQDPGLGLRLIYFSYDVKMKEKGDIPEGYSVSREKKERFSLILESASTNQTSMYLCASIGRPSYEQYFGPGTRLTVT.

The V call is TRBV10-3, the J call TRBJ2-7, with no clear D. Trimming cost V 5 bases and J 0 bases, with 11 bases left between them. CDR1 and CDR2 from the germline V gene are ENHRY and SYGVKD. This CDR3 spans 14 amino acids. Here the CDR3 reads CAISLAGSSYEQYF. The CDR3 DNA reads TGTGCCATCAGTCTGGCAGGATCCTCCTACGAGCAGTACTTC.

The V and J genes are TRBV7-9 and TRBJ1-2; the match to TRBD1 covers 8 bases. CDR1 and CDR2 from the germline V gene are SEHNR and FQNEAQ (reference sequence). Trimming cost V 10 bases and J 4 bases; bases outside gene matches: 11. The CDR3 sequence is 14 residues long. CDR3 amino acids: CAIGGQGAAYGYTF. Written as DNA, the CDR3 is TGTGCCATCGGGGGTCAGGGGGCCGCCTATGGCTACACCTTC.

The J gene is TRBJ2-3, the V gene TRBV5-1; 10 bases align to TRBD1. Germline CDR1 SGHRS, CDR2 YFSETQ. The CDR3 sequence is 17 residues long. The J segment lost 4 bases and the V segment lost 1 base, leaving 9 bases of the junction unmatched. The CDR3 spells CASSLIMGGQGADTQYF. The CDR3, as DNA: TGCGCCAGCAGCTTGATTATGGGCGGACAGGGGGCAGATACGCAGTATTTT. Full variable domain (outside the CDR3, taken from reference TRBV5-1 and TRBJ2-3): KAGVTQTPRYLIKTRGQQVTLSCSPISGHRSVSWYQQTPGQGLQFLFEYFSETQRNKGNFPGRFSGRQFSNSRSEMNVSTLELGDSALYLCASSLIMGGQGADTQYFGPGTRLTVL.

This chain uses TRBV7-3 with TRBJ2-2; D possibly corresponds to TRBD1 (5 bases). Trimming left V 2 bases short and J 2 bases short, with 15 bases between. The CDR3 runs to 17 residues. Germline CDR1 reads SGHTA; CDR2 reads FQGTGA. CDR3 amino acids: CASSLPTGSGNTGELFF. The CDR3 DNA sequence: TGTGCCAGCAGCTTACCTACAGGCTCTGGAAACACCGGGGAGCTGTTTTTT.

This CDR3 reads CASSEGLAGGPVDTQYF. The CDR3, as DNA: TGTGCCAGCAGTGAAGGACTAGCGGGAGGGCCAGTCGATACGCAGTATTTT. V gene TRBV6-1 combines with J gene TRBJ2-3; 14 nucleotides align to TRBD2. J was trimmed by 6 bases and V by 1 base; bases with no gene match: 6. From germline, CDR1 is MNHNS and CDR2 SASEGT. The CDR3 consists of 17 residues.

This rearrangement joins TRBV4-1 to TRBJ2-1; 11 positions match TRBD2. V shed 2 bases, J shed 7 bases, and the junction held 10 bases outside the gene matches. The CDR3 runs to 17 residues. CDR1 and CDR2 (germline): MGHRA, YSYEKL. CDR3 in DNA: TGCGCCAGCAGCCAACCCCTTAGCGGGAGGGCCGAAAATGAGCAGTTCTTC. It is translated as CASSQPLSGRAENEQFF.